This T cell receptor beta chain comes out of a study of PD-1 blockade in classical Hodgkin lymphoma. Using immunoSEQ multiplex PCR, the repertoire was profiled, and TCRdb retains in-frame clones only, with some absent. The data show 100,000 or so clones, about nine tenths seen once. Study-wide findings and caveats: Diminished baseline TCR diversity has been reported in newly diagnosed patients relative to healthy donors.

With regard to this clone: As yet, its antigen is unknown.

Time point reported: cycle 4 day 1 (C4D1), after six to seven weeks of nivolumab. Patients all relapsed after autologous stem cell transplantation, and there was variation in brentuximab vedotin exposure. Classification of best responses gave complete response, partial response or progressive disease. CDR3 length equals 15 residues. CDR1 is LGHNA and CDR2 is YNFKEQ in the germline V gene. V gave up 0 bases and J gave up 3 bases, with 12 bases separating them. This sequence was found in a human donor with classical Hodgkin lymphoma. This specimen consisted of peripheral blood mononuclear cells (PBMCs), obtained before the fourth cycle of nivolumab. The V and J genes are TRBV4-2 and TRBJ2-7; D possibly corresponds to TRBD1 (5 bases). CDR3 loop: CASSQDRGPFYEQYF. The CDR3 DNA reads TGTGCCAGCAGCCAAGATAGGGGTCCTTTCTACGAGCAGTACTTC.